This T cell receptor beta chain derives from a study of T cell responses to AZD1222 COVID-19 vaccine. The ends were cut back, 1 base at V and 1 base at J, with 19 bases in the middle. This CDR3 has 18 amino acids. Germline lookup yields CDR1 MGHRA and CDR2 YSYEKL. Produced via immunoSEQ multiplex PCR; TCRdb's table is partial and in-frame only. The profile shows some 80,000 clones, approximately 89% of them singletons. This clone was picked up a small number of times. Its antigen is unidentified. Whole-study results and caveats: White British donors predominated, females outnumbered males, and clonal diversity was possibly underestimated.

The V gene is TRBV4-1, the J gene TRBJ2-5; maybe TRBD2 (5 bases). The sequence was obtained from an adult who received the MenACWY meningococcal vaccine as a control. The sample was peripheral blood, taken 28 days after the second dose of the MenACWY control vaccine. The CDR3 loop is CASSQGSLGKNLQETQYF. CDR3 DNA: TGCGCCAGCAGCCAAGGATCCCTCGGGAAGAACCTCCAAGAGACCCAGTACTTC.